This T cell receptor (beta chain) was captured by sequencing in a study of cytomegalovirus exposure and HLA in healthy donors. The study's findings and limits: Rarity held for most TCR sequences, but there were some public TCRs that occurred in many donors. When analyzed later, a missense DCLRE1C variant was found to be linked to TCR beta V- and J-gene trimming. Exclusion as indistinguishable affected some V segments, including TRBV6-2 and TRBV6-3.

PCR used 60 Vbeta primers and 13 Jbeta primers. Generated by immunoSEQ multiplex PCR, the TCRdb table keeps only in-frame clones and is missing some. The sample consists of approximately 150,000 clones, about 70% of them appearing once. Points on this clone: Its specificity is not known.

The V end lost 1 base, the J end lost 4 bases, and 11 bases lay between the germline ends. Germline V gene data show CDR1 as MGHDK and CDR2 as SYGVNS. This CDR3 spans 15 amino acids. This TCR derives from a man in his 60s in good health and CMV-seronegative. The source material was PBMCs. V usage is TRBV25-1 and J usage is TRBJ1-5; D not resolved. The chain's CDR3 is CASSELGGGNQPQHF. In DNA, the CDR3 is TGTGCCAGCAGTGAATTGGGAGGAGGGAATCAGCCCCAGCATTTT.